Many counts were recorded for the clone carrying this TCR beta chain. The data stem from a study of CD8+CD57+ T cells in acquired aplastic anemia. Study-wide context: Average CD4+ read depth in healthy donors was around 9.9 million reads.

CDR3 length: 12 amino acids. CDR1 and CDR2 (germline): DFQATT, SNEGSKA (reference sequence). V dropped 7 bases and J dropped 1 base, with 7 bases sitting between them. Genomic DNA served as template for TCR beta VDJ and CDR3 profiling. TCRdb reanalysed the reads using MiXCR and keeps one entry per CDR3 protein. The sample lists about 160,000 distinct CDR3 sequences, around 40% occurring once. This clonotype was sampled from a human donor in good health. This chain links TRBV20-1 with TRBJ2-2, with unresolved D. The sample was sorted CD4+, CD8+, or CD8+CD57+ T cells (not recorded which) from PBMCs. This chain's CDR3 is CSVPQNTGELFF. The CDR3 DNA reads as TGCAGTGTCCCACAGAACACCGGGGAGCTGTTTTTT.